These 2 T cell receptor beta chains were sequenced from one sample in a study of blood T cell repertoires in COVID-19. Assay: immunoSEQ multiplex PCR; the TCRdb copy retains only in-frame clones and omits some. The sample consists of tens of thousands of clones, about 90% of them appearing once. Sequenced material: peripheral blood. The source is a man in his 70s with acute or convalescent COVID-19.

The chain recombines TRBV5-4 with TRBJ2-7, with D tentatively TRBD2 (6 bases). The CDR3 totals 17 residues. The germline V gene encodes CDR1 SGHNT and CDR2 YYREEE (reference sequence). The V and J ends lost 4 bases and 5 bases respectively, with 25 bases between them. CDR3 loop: CASSKKQAGQGGHEQYF. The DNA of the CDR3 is TGTGCCAGCAGCAAAAAGCAGGCGGGCCAGGGAGGCCACGAGCAGTACTTC.

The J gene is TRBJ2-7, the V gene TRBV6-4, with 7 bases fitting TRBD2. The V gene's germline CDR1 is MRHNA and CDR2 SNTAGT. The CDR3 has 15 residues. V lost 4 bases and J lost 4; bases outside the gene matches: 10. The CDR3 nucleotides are TGTGCCAGCAGTGGACTGCGGGAGAATGGGTACGAGCAGTACTTC. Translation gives CASSGLRENGYEQYF.